This T cell receptor (beta chain) comes out of a study of cytomegalovirus exposure and HLA in healthy donors. A few counts support this clone. 60 Vbeta and 13 Jbeta primers were used in PCR. Measured with immunoSEQ multiplex PCR; TCRdb has only the in-frame clones, and not every one. Of more than 150,000 clones detected, 76% appear once; the ten largest clones hold about 2.5%. The sequence came from a woman aged 25 to 39 in good health and CMV-seropositive. Sequencing was done on a sample of PBMCs.

CDR3 protein: CASSQTESEGEQFF. The CDR3 DNA sequence: TGCGCCAGCAGTCAAACGGAGAGTGAGGGTGAGCAGTTCTTC. J is TRBJ2-1 and V is TRBV5-1, with a tentative D call TRBD2 (5 bases). V lost 5 bases and J lost 9, with 18 bases in between. This CDR3 is built from 14 residues. Germline V lookup: CDR1 SGHRS, CDR2 YFSETQ.